These 6 T cell receptor beta chains share one sample of origin, sequenced in a study of beta chain features in type 1 diabetes. Expressed TCRB transcripts got sequenced, as all isolated RNA was reverse transcribed. The assay was immunoSEQ multiplex PCR, and TCRdb's table has in-frame clones only and misses some. The data show some 19,000 clones, with about 50% seen just once and approximately 0.4% held by the top ten. The sample comprised stem cell memory CD4+ T cells from blood. These receptor sequences come from a man younger than 35 in good health.

This clone was detected only a few times. The gene calls are TRBV28 and TRBJ1-2; D is unresolved. CDR3 length: 13 residues. Deletions cut 1 base from V and 8 bases from J, with 11 bases between. The V gene's germline CDR1 is MDHEN and CDR2 SYDVKM. The CDR3 spells CASSLYSGEGYTF. Written as DNA, the CDR3 is TGTGCCAGCAGTTTATATTCCGGGGAGGGCTACACCTTC.

This clone showed up just a few times. V is TRBV11-2 and J is TRBJ1-2; TRBD1 matches 7 bases. The CDR3 is 16 amino acids. V lost 5 bases, J lost 5 bases, and 14 bases stayed unmatched. The germline CDR1 and CDR2 sequences are SGHAT and FQNNGV. CDR3 nucleotides: TGTGCCAGCAGCCGCAGGGGGGCAGGGGTTGCGTATGGCTACACCTTC. This encodes CASSRRGAGVAYGYTF.

The V gene is TRBV5-1, the J gene TRBJ2-7; 8 bases map to TRBD1. The CDR3 has 15 amino acids. The germline CDR1 and CDR2 sequences are SGHRS and YFSETQ. The V and J ends lost 4 bases and 0 bases, in that order; junction bases with no gene match: 6. In nucleotides, the CDR3 is TGCGCCAGCAGCCCGACAGGGGCGTCCTCCTACGAGCAGTACTTC. This sequence encodes CASSPTGASSYEQYF.

The chain couples TRBV7-2 to TRBJ2-5, with 9 nucleotides matching TRBD1. V was pared by 5 bases and J by 5 bases, with 9 bases of the junction left unmatched. This CDR3 comprises 15 residues. Germline V gene sequence: CDR1 SGHTA, CDR2 FQGNSA. The CDR3 reads CASSDGQGLGETQYF. In DNA form, the CDR3 reads TGTGCCAGCAGCGACGGACAGGGGCTCGGGGAGACCCAGTACTTC. Together with reference TRBV7-2 and TRBJ2-5, the CDR3 gives the full variable domain: GAGVSQSPSNKVTEKGKDVELRCDPISGHTALYWYRQSLGQGLEFLIYFQGNSAPDKSGLPSDRFSAERTGGSVSTLTIQRTQQEDSAVYLCASSDGQGLGETQYFGPGTRLLVL.

This clone has just a few counts. This chain links TRBV28 with TRBJ1-1, with D perhaps TRBD1 (6 bases). CDR3 length: 16 amino acids. V lost 2 bases, J lost 6 bases, and 19 bases lay in between. Looked up from germline, CDR1 is MDHEN and CDR2 is SYDVKM. CDR3 DNA sequence: TGTGCCAGCAGTTTAATGGGCTGGCAGGGGTGGCCTGAAGCTTTCTTT. It specifies CASSLMGWQGWPEAFF.

The V and J genes are TRBV30 and TRBJ1-5, with 7 bases that match TRBD1. J was trimmed by 2 bases and V by 1 base; bases with no gene match: 2. The length of the CDR3 is 14 residues. Looked up from germline, CDR1 is GTSNPN and CDR2 is SVGIG (reference sequence). In nucleotides, the CDR3 is TGTGCCTGGAGTGGAGGGGGCGGCAATCAGCCCCAGCATTTT. This gives the protein CAWSGGGGNQPQHF.